Listed below are T cell receptor beta chains from one sample, sequenced in a study of blood T cell repertoires in COVID-19. Only in-frame clones appear in the TCRdb table, and some are missing; sequencing was by immunoSEQ multiplex PCR. The data show roughly 69,000 clones, with more than 75% seen just once and 14% held by the top ten. Material: peripheral blood. The receptors shown here come from a man aged 55 to 69 with COVID-19, enrolled during active disease. Both conserved end residues are part of each CDR3. The order of the fields is D gene, CDR3 length, clone size, J gene, V gene, CDR3 protein, CDR3 DNA. D genes are given only for firm matches. Clone sizes are given selectively: once, few, many, or a class where the clone is expanded.

>NA|16|few|TRBJ1-6|TRBV2
CASSPRAGADNSPLHF
TGTGCCAGCAGCCCGAGGGCAGGGGCCGATAATTCACCCCTCCACTTT
>NA|14|NA|TRBJ1-5|TRBV30
CAWSVLELNQPQHF
TGTGCCTGGAGTGTTCTAGAATTGAATCAGCCCCAGCATTTT
>NA|13|NA|TRBJ2-1|TRBV24-1
CATSDSYLDLQFF
TGTGCCACCAGTGATTCTTATCTAGATCTTCAGTTCTTC
>NA|15|NA|TRBJ2-1|TRBV4-2
CASSKEGGGYNEQFF
TGTGCCAGCAGCAAAGAGGGGGGGGGCTACAATGAGCAGTTCTTC
>TRBD1|13|once|TRBJ1-1|TRBV5-1
CASRGTANTEAFF
TGCGCCAGCAGAGGGACAGCGAACACTGAAGCTTTCTTT
>NA|18|NA|TRBJ2-1|TRBV6-1
CASSATSLRDTNFRRQFF
TGTGCCAGCAGTGCCACTAGTCTCCGGGACACTAACTTCCGACGACAGTTCTTC
>NA|15|many|TRBJ1-6|TRBV5-1
CASSRGGAANSPLHF
TGCGCCAGCAGCCGTGGGGGGGCAGCGAATTCACCCCTCCACTTT
>NA|14|NA|TRBJ1-1|TRBV30
CAWSVKGVNTEAFF
TGTGCCTGGAGTGTTAAGGGGGTGAACACTGAAGCTTTCTTT
>TRBD2|16|NA|TRBJ2-7|TRBV29-1
CSVKPYLAGVLYEQYF
TGCAGCGTTAAACCCTACTTAGCGGGGGTCTTATACGAGCAGTACTTC
>TRBD1|14|NA|TRBJ1-4|TRBV5-4
CASSLPGQGNQLFF
TGTGCCAGCAGCTTGCCCGGACAGGGGAACCAACTGTTTTTT
>TRBD2|16|NA|TRBJ2-1|TRBV7-2
CASSGSAGGTYNEQFF
TGTGCCAGCAGCGGTTCCGCGGGGGGAACCTACAATGAGCAGTTCTTC
>TRBD1|14|NA|TRBJ2-7|TRBV5-1
CASSPTGGTYEQYF
TGCGCCAGCAGCCCGACAGGGGGAACCTACGAGCAGTACTTC
>NA|13|NA|TRBJ1-1|TRBV28
CASRPWRASEAFF
TGTGCCAGCAGGCCATGGAGGGCGTCTGAAGCTTTCTTT
>TRBD2|17|NA|TRBJ2-3|TRBV2
CASSRWTSGTSTDTQYF
TGTGCCAGCAGCCGCTGGACTAGCGGGACTAGCACAGATACGCAGTATTTT
>NA|12|NA|TRBJ1-1|TRBV19
CASRLLGAEAFF
TGTGCCAGCAGACTACTGGGCGCTGAAGCTTTCTTT
>NA|15|once|TRBJ2-4|TRBV7-5
CARSLQGRGKNIQYF
TGTGCCAGAAGCTTACAGGGAAGGGGGAAAAACATTCAGTACTTC